The T cell receptor (beta chain) under discussion was sequenced for a study of T cell responses to AZD1222 COVID-19 vaccine. Findings and limits, study-wide: Nearly half of spike-specific TCRs reportedly target variant regions that are unmutated in the B.1.351 and B.1.1.7 variants. Donors were largely white British and mainly female; clonal diversity was possibly underestimated. Increases in Spike-specific TCR breadth and depth were seen after two AZD1222 doses. Repertoires in all cases were sampled only once the peak T cell response had passed.

As regards this clone: What it binds is unknown.

Sequencing used immunoSEQ multiplex PCR; TCRdb keeps in-frame clones, though not all of them. The sample includes approximately 140,000 clones, over 85% of them seen just once. V lost 2 bases to trimming and J lost 4 bases, with 8 bases between them. The CDR3 has 13 residues. CDR1 and CDR2 from the germline V gene are MDHEN and SYDVKM. This chain uses TRBV28 with TRBJ1-1; unclear D gene. This clonotype was sampled from an adult in good health. The input for sequencing was peripheral blood, taken on day 0 of AZD1222 vaccination. The CDR3 spells CASSLRGTTEAFF. For the CDR3, the DNA is TGTGCCAGCAGTTTACGGGGTACCACTGAAGCTTTCTTT.